The entry below describes one TCR beta chain. This sample was included in a study of OX40 agonist ivuxolimab in advanced cancers. About the study: The patients received ivuxolimab by intravenous route every 2 weeks at 0.01 to 10 mg/kg. Those enrolled were approximately 83% male, with a mean age of around 57 years and ages from 23 to 79.

Repertoires were generated with immunoSEQ multiplex PCR, while TCRdb's copy carries only in-frame clones and drops some. The table has 80,000 to 100,000 clones, roughly 94% seen once. Germline lookup yields CDR1 SGDLS and CDR2 YYNGEE. The CDR3 totals 17 residues. Trimming shortened V by 5 bases and J by 1 base, and 18 bases separated the two germline ends. The V call is TRBV9, the J call TRBJ1-4; D may be TRBD1 (6 bases). The source is an adult with an advanced solid tumor such as melanoma, head and neck, liver or kidney cancer. Specimen: CD4+ or CD8+ T cells sorted from blood, collected in a trial of the OX40 agonist ivuxolimab. For the CDR3, the DNA is TGTGCCAGCAGTCGACCCCACAGGGAAGGAACTAATGAAAAACTGTTTTTT. It encodes CASSRPHREGTNEKLFF.